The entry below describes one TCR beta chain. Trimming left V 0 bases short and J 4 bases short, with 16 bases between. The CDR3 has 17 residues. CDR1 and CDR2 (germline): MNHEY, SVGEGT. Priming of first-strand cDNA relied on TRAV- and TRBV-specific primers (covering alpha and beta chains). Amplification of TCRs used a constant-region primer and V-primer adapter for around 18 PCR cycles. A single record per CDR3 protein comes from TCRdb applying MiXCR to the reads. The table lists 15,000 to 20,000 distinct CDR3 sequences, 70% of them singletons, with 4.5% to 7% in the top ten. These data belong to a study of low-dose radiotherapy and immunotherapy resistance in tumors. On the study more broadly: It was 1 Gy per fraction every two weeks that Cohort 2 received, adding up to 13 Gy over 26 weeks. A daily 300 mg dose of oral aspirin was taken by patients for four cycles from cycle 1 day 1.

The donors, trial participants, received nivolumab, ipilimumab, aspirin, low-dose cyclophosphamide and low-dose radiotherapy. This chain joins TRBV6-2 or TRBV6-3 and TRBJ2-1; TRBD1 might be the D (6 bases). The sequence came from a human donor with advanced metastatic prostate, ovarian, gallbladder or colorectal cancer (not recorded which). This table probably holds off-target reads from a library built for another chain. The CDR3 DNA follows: TGTGCCAGCAGTTACTCGCCCACACAGGGCTTATACAATGAGCAGTTCTTC. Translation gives CASSYSPTQGLYNEQFF.